These 11 T cell receptor beta chains originate from one sample sequenced in a study of cytomegalovirus exposure and HLA in healthy donors. Primers for the PCR totalled 60 Vbeta and 13 Jbeta. The assay was immunoSEQ multiplex PCR, and TCRdb's table has in-frame clones only and misses some. The sample data list approximately 50,000 clones. Sequencing was performed on PBMCs. Source of these receptors: a male donor in good health and CMV-seronegative.

The chain combines TRBV4-2 with TRBJ2-3; TRBD1 aligns across 9 bases. The germline V gene encodes CDR1 LGHNA and CDR2 YNFKEQ. The CDR3 extends over 16 amino acids. Trimming cost V 1 base and J 2 bases; bases outside gene matches: 4. The CDR3 region has the DNA TGTGCCAGCAGCCAAGTGGGACAGGGAGACACAGATACGCAGTATTTT. Amino acids: CASSQVGQGDTDTQYF.

The chain couples TRBV5-6 to TRBJ2-5; D unclear. Germline loops: CDR1 SGHDT, CDR2 YYEEEE. Trimming took 2 bases from V and 1 from J, leaving 9 bases between them. The CDR3 loop spans 14 amino acids. DNA of the CDR3: TGTGCCAGCAGCTTCCTGACACGCCAAGAGACCCAGTACTTC. This codes for CASSFLTRQETQYF.

This chain joins TRBV4-1 and TRBJ2-7; D is undetermined. The CDR3 is 14 amino acids. V gave up 0 bases and J gave up 2 bases, with 8 bases separating them. Per the germline V gene, CDR1 is MGHRA and CDR2 is YSYEKL. The CDR3 DNA reads TGCGCCAGCAGCCAAGATTACGGAGCCTACGAGCAGTACTTC. Translation: CASSQDYGAYEQYF.

The chain links TRBV18 to TRBJ2-7, with TRBD1 matching 9 bases. The CDR3 length is 16 residues. Germline CDR1 is KGHSH and CDR2 is LQKENI. V lost 3 bases to trimming and J lost 4 bases; unmatched junction nucleotides: 10. The CDR3 sequence: CASSPPAGTGLYEQYF. DNA for the CDR3: TGTGCCAGCTCACCTCCCGCCGGGACAGGGTTGTACGAGCAGTACTTC.

The gene calls are TRBV7-9 and TRBJ2-6; D possibly corresponds to TRBD1 (5 bases). V was shortened by 7 bases and J by 0 bases, with 13 bases between the two germline ends. This CDR3 comprises 16 residues. CDR1 and CDR2 from the germline V gene are SEHNR and FQNEAQ (reference sequence). The CDR3 is CASTQDRSSGANVLTF. CDR3 nucleotides: TGTGCCAGCACCCAAGACAGAAGCTCTGGGGCCAACGTCCTGACTTTC.

The chain carries TRBV14 and TRBJ1-1; 9 bases agree with TRBD1. The length of the CDR3 is 14 residues. V was clipped by 0 bases and J by 5 bases; unmatched bases: 1. Per the germline V gene, CDR1 is SGHDN and CDR2 is FVKESK. The CDR3 region has the DNA TGTGCCAGCAGCCAAGAAGGGACAGGGACTGAAGCTTTCTTT. This codes for CASSQEGTGTEAFF.

The CDR3 spells CASSRTSGGNDEQFF. The CDR3 DNA is TGTGCCAGCAGCCGAACTAGCGGGGGGAACGATGAGCAGTTCTTC. The J gene is TRBJ2-1, the V gene TRBV6-4, with 12 bases identical to TRBD2. After removal of 6 bases from V and 8 bases from J, the junction contained 8 bases not matched to a gene. CDR3 length: 15 amino acids. Germline CDR1 is MRHNA and CDR2 is SNTAGT.

A note on this clone: Sequence at one end of the junction differs from germline and may be a read error. The same CDR3 can be traced to other DNA sequences in this sample. The chain uses TRBV6-1 and TRBJ2-7; D might be TRBD2 (5 bases). The germline V gene encodes CDR1 MNHNS and CDR2 SASEGT. CDR3 length equals 14 residues. The CDR3 sequence is CASSQRTGTYEQYF. The CDR3 DNA reads as TGCGCCAGCAGTCAAAGGACGGGAACCTACGAGCAGTACTTC.

The chain carries TRBV7-2 and TRBJ1-4; weak D call: TRBD1 (5 bases). The ends were cut back, 5 bases at V and 7 bases at J, with 11 bases in the middle. Looked up from germline, CDR1 is SGHTA and CDR2 is FQGNSA. There are 13 residues in the CDR3. CDR3 protein: CASSPNRIEKLFF. Here the CDR3 DNA reads TGTGCCAGCAGCCCCAACAGGATTGAAAAACTGTTTTTT.

The chain recombines TRBV6-5 with TRBJ2-7, with 9 bases fitting TRBD1. Germline V gives CDR1 MNHEY, CDR2 SVGAGI. Trimming cost V 4 bases and J 7 bases; bases outside gene matches: 8. CDR3 length equals 14 residues. The CDR3 region has the DNA TGTGCCAGCAGTTCCCGGGACAGGGTTCGGGAGCAGTACTTC. Its translation is CASSSRDRVREQYF.

The rearrangement joins TRBV2 to TRBJ1-6; D perhaps matches TRBD1 (5 bases). In germline, CDR1 is SNHLY, CDR2 FYNNEI. Trimming stripped 3 bases from V and 8 bases from J, with 8 bases between. The CDR3 runs 13 residues. The CDR3 here is CASSDQGYSPLHF. In DNA, the CDR3 is TGTGCCAGCAGTGACCAGGGATATTCACCCCTCCACTTT.